This T cell receptor (beta chain) was retrieved from a study of blood T cell repertoires in COVID-19. About the study: From the United States, Italy and Spain came samples of acute and convalescent COVID-19.

Here immunoSEQ multiplex PCR was the method, and the copy in TCRdb shows in-frame clones only, minus some. The data contain about 210,000 clones, 70% to 90% of them singletons. V lost 7 bases and J lost 5, with 11 bases in between. The CDR3 sequence is 12 residues long. CDR1 is SQVTM, CDR2 ANQGSEA, per germline. This TCR came from a man aged 40-55 years with acute or convalescent COVID-19. The sample taken for sequencing was peripheral blood. The chain links TRBV29-1 to TRBJ1-4; D might be TRBD1 (5 bases). CDR3 coding DNA: TGCAGCGGCGGGACGAGAAATGAAAAACTGTTTTTT. This translates into CSGGTRNEKLFF.